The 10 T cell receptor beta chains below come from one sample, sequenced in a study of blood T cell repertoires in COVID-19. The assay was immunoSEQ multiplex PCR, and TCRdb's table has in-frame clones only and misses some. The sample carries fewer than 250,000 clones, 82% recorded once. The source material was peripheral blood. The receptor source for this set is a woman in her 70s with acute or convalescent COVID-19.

The DNA of the CDR3 is TGTGCCAGCAGCTTAAACGGGCAGAACAGGGGAGAGACCCAGTACTTC. This codes for CASSLNGQNRGETQYF. The J gene is TRBJ2-5, the V gene TRBV7-9; 7 nucleotides match TRBD1. Germline V gives CDR1 SEHNR, CDR2 FQNEAQ (reference sequence). The CDR3 has 16 residues. The J segment lost 4 bases and the V segment lost 2 bases, leaving 10 bases of the junction unmatched.

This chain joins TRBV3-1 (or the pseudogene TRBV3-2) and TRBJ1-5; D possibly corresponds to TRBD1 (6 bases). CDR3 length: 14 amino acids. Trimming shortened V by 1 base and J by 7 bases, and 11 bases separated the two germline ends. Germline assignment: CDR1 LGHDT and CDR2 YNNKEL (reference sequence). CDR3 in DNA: TGTGCCAGCAGCCAAGGGGGGGGCGCCCAGCCCCAGCATTTT. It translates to CASSQGGGAQPQHF.

CDR3 DNA: TGTGCCAGCAGCCCTGACGGAGACTCCTATAATTCACCCCTCCACTTT. It codes for CASSPDGDSYNSPLHF. The J gene is TRBJ1-6, the V gene TRBV7-2, with D hard to call. Trimming cost V 5 bases and J 0 bases, with 11 bases left between them. Germline CDR1 SGHTA, CDR2 FQGNSA. The CDR3 loop spans 16 amino acids. The entire variable domain, with the rest obtained from reference TRBV7-2 and TRBJ1-6, is as follows: GAGVSQSPSNKVTEKGKDVELRCDPISGHTALYWYRQSLGQGLEFLIYFQGNSAPDKSGLPSDRFSAERTGGSVSTLTIQRTQQEDSAVYLCASSPDGDSYNSPLHFGNGTRLTVT.

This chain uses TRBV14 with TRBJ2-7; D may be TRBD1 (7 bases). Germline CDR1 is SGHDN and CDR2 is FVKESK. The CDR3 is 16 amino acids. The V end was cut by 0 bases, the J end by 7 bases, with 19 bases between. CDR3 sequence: CASSQDRRRGQKEQYF. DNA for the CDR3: TGTGCCAGCAGCCAAGATCGGAGGAGGGGGCAAAAGGAGCAGTACTTC.

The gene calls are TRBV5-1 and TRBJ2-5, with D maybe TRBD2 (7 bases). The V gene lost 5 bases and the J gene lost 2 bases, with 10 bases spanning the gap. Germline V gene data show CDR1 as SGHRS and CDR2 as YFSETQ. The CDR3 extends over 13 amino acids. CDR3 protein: CASRRGGQETQYF. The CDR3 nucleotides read TGCGCCAGCAGGAGGGGGGGGCAAGAGACCCAGTACTTC.

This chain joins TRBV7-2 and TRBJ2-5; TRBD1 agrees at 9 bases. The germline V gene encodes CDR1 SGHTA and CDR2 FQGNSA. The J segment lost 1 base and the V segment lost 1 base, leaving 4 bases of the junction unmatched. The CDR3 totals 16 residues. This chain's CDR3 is CASSLVGDRAQETQYF. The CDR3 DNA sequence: TGTGCCAGCAGCTTAGTTGGGGACAGGGCCCAAGAGACCCAGTACTTC.

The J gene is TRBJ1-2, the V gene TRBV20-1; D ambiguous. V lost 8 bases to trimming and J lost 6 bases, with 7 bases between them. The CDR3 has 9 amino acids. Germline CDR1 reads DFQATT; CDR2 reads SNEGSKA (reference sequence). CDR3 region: CSPADGYTF. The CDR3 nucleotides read TGCAGTCCGGCGGATGGCTACACCTTC.

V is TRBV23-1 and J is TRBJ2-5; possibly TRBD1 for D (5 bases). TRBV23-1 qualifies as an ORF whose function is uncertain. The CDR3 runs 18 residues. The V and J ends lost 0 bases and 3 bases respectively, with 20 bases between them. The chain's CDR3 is CASSQSDRTTGCEETQYF. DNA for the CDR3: TGCGCCAGCAGTCAATCAGACAGAACGACGGGCTGTGAAGAGACCCAGTACTTC.

CDR3 sequence: CSVDQRGGLSQYF. The CDR3 DNA is TGCAGCGTTGACCAGCGGGGGGGCCTGTCGCAGTATTTT. The chain links TRBV29-1 to TRBJ2-3; 10 bases align to TRBD2. V lost 3 bases, J lost 10 bases, and 7 bases stayed unmatched. Germline CDR1 reads SQVTM; CDR2 reads ANQGSEA. CDR3 length: 13 residues.

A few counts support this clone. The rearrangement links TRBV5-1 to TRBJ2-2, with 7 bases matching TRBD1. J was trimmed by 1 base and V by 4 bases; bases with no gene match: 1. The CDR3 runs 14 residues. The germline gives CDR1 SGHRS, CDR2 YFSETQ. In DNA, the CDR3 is TGCGCCAGCAGCGGGACAGTGAACACCGGGGAGCTGTTTTTT. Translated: CASSGTVNTGELFF. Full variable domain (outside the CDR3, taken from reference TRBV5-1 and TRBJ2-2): KAGVTQTPRYLIKTRGQQVTLSCSPISGHRSVSWYQQTPGQGLQFLFEYFSETQRNKGNFPGRFSGRQFSNSRSEMNVSTLELGDSALYLCASSGTVNTGELFFGEGSRLTVL.